What follows are 9 T cell receptor beta chains derived from one specimen sequenced in a study of blood T cells in healthy people across ages. For the second PCR, which ran for about 6 to 12 cycles, a sample-barcoded 5' primer and a J-beta primer mix were used. TCRdb re-called the 5' RACE reads with MiXCR, one entry per CDR3 protein. Altogether 1.8 million or so distinct CDR3 sequences are present, 39% being singletons, with the ten largest covering about 23%. Source material: blood. These receptors all stem from a human donor in good health.

Remarks on this clonotype: The junction shows a germline mismatch at one end, possibly a read error. This rearrangement joins TRBV7-2 to TRBJ1-6, with no clear D. Per germline, CDR1 SGHTA and CDR2 FQGNSA. This CDR3 has 13 residues. This CDR3 is CASRQISSSPLHF. The CDR3 DNA reads as TGTGCCAGCAGGCAAATCTCGAGTTCACCTCTCCACTTT.

The chain is built from TRBV6-5 and TRBJ1-5; D possibly corresponds to TRBD1 (6 bases). V was clipped by 8 bases and J by 6 bases, with 17 bases between them. Germline V gives CDR1 MNHEY, CDR2 SVGAGI. The CDR3 extends over 14 amino acids. The CDR3, as DNA: TGTGCCAGCCACTCACGGGGGGCGAGTCAGCCCCAGCATTTT. It yields the protein CASHSRGASQPQHF.

The chain employs TRBV20-1 and TRBJ1-2, with 10 bases aligning to TRBD1. Looked up from germline, CDR1 is DFQATT and CDR2 is SNEGSKA (reference sequence). The CDR3 has 14 amino acids. Losses at the gene ends were 4 bases for V and 5 bases for J; bases not matched to a gene: 7. The CDR3 here is CSAKVRQGAYGYTF. The CDR3 DNA sequence: TGCAGTGCTAAAGTTAGACAGGGGGCTTATGGCTACACCTTC.

The gene calls are TRBV24-1 and TRBJ1-5; D remains unclear. Trimming took off 4 bases at V and 5 bases at J, with 8 bases between the two ends. This CDR3 has 13 amino acids. Germline CDR1 KGHDR, CDR2 SFDVKD. Here the CDR3 DNA reads TGTGCCACCAGTGACCGAGGGCATCAGCCCCAGCATTTT. Translated, it gives CATSDRGHQPQHF.

A few counts support this clonotype. The chain joins TRBV12-3 or TRBV12-4 to TRBJ2-7, with D unclear. Trimming removed 6 bases from V and 5 bases from J, with 11 bases in between. This CDR3 region has 12 residues. The CDR3 loop reads CASRYAAHEQYF. CDR3 DNA sequence: TGTGCCAGCAGGTACGCCGCGCACGAGCAGTACTTC.

The V and J genes are TRBV6-1 and TRBJ1-4; D remains unclear. The germline gives CDR1 MNHNS, CDR2 SASEGT. This CDR3 has 17 amino acids. Trimming shortened V by 3 bases and J by 4 bases, and 18 bases separated the two germline ends. The chain's CDR3 is CASSEIDTRIGNEKLFF. The CDR3 bases are TGTGCCAGCAGTGAGATTGACACGAGGATCGGTAATGAAAAACTGTTTTTT.

V is TRBV20-1 and J is TRBJ2-4; perhaps TRBD1 as D (6 bases). Matching the DNA end better, TRBJ2-7 makes the J call doubtful. Per germline, CDR1 DFQATT and CDR2 SNEGSKA (reference sequence). The CDR3 loop spans 14 amino acids. The chain's CDR3 is CSARQTGPTYEQYF. CDR3 nucleotide sequence: TGCAGTGCTAGACAGACAGGACCCACCTACGAGCAGTACTTC.

This clonotype was detected only a few times. This chain joins TRBV20-1 and TRBJ2-5, with D unclear. This CDR3 has 13 residues. The germline CDR1 and CDR2 sequences are DFQATT and SNEGSKA (reference sequence). Trimming pared 6 bases from V and 11 bases from J, leaving 22 bases between. DNA for the CDR3: TGCAGTGCCGACAAGACTTCCTACAATGAGCAGTACTTC. Its protein product is CSADKTSYNEQYF.

This clonotype was recorded a few times. V gene TRBV7-4 combines with J gene TRBJ2-3, with 8 bases matching TRBD1. Trimming took 6 bases from V and 4 from J; bases not matched to a gene: 9. CDR1 SGHVT and CDR2 SQSDAQ come from the germline V gene. This CDR3 comprises 15 residues. The DNA of the CDR3 is TGTGCCAGCAGTTTCGGACAGGGTGGAGCAGATACGCAGTATTTT. This translates into CASSFGQGGADTQYF.